The TCR beta chain described here comes from a study of CD8 T cells in ankylosing spondylitis. In TCRdb, the 5' RACE reads were re-called with MiXCR into one record per CDR3 protein. The table lists under 850,000 distinct CDR3 sequences, around 20% of them singletons. V gave up 5 bases and J gave up 3 bases, with 13 bases separating them. The CDR3 sequence is 14 residues long. Germline V gene sequence: CDR1 SGHVS, CDR2 FQNEAQ. Study observations and caveats: What seemed typical of ankylosing spondylitis blood was a TCR beta motif built from fewer than ten highly homologous variants.

On this clonotype: What it recognizes is unknown.

The genes are TRBV7-8 and TRBJ1-2, with D unresolved. The receptor was isolated from a male donor with ankylosing spondylitis. The source material was blood, either unsorted or a sorted T cell fraction (not recorded which). CDR3: CASSPLTADYGYTF. The CDR3 nucleotides are TGTGCCAGCAGCCCCCTGACCGCAGACTATGGCTACACCTTC.